Described below is a single T cell receptor (beta chain) sequence and its context. Its antigen remains unknown. With V trimmed by 2 bases and J by 3 bases, 4 bases remained unmatched. CDR3 size: 14 residues. Germline lookup yields CDR1 GTSNPN and CDR2 SVGIG (reference sequence). Only in-frame clones appear in the TCRdb table, and some are missing; sequencing was by immunoSEQ multiplex PCR. The sample holds about 140,000 clones, over 90% seen once. The sample comes from a study of CD4+ T cells in melanoma. Study outcomes and limitations: A reported correlation linked neoantigen-specific CD4+ T cells to CD8+, macrophage and B cell function. In melanoma, neoantigen-specific CD4+ T cells reportedly differed in differentiation state.

The origin of this receptor is a human donor with melanoma. The chain is built from TRBV30 and TRBJ1-5; 7 bases line up with TRBD1. CDR3 sequence reads: CAWSPGQYNQPQHF. DNA for the CDR3: TGTGCCTGGAGTCCGGGACAGTACAATCAGCCCCAGCATTTT.